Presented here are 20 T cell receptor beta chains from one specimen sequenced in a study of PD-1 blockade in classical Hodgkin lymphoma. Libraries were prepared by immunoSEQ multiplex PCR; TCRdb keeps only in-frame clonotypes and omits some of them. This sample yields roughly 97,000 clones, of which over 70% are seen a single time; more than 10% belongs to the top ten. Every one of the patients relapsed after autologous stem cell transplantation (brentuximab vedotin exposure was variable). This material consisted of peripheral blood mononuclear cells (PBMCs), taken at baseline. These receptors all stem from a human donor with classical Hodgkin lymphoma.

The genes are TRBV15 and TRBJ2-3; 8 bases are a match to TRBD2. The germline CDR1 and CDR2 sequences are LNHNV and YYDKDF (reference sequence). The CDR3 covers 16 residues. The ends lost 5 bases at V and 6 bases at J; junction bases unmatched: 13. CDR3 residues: CATSVAGTRGWDTQYF. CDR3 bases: TGTGCCACCAGCGTCGCCGGGACTAGGGGTTGGGATACGCAGTATTTT.

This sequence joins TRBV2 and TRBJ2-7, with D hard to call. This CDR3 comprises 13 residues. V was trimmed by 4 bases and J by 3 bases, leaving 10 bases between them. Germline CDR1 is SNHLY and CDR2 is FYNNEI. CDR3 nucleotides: TGTGCCAGCAGTGTCCTCCAAGTCTACGAGCAGTACTTC. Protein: CASSVLQVYEQYF.

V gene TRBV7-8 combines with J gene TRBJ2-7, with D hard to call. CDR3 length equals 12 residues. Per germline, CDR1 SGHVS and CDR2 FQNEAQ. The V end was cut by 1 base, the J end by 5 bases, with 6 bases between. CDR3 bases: TGTGCCAGCAGCTTAGGAGTCCACGAGCAGTACTTC. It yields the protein CASSLGVHEQYF.

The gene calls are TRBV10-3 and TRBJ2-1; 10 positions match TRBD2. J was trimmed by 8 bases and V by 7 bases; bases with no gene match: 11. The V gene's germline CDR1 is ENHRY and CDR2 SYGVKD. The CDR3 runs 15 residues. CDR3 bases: TGTGCCATCAAGGCCCCTAGCGGGGGACGGGATGAGCAGTTCTTC. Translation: CAIKAPSGGRDEQFF.

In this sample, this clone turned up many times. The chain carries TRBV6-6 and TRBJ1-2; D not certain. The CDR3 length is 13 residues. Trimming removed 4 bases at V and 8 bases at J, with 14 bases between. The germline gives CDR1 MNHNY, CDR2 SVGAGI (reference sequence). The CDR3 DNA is TGTGCCAGCAGTTTGGAACAGACGACCGGCTACACCTTC. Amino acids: CASSLEQTTGYTF.

The CDR3 reads CASSQGTSGLYLFYNEQFF. For the CDR3, the DNA is TGTGCCAGCAGCCAGGGGACTAGCGGCCTCTACCTTTTTTACAATGAGCAGTTCTTC. The J gene is TRBJ2-1, the V gene TRBV14, with 11 bases lining up with TRBD2. The CDR3 extends over 19 amino acids. V lost 3 bases and J lost 4; bases outside the gene matches: 14. In germline, CDR1 is SGHDN, CDR2 FVKESK. The full variable domain, its missing parts supplied by reference TRBV14 and TRBJ2-1, is EAGVTQFPSHSVIEKGQTVTLRCDPISGHDNLYWYRRVMGKEIKFLLHFVKESKQDESGMPNNRFLAERTGGTYSTLKVQPAELEDSGVYFCASSQGTSGLYLFYNEQFFGPGTRLTVL.

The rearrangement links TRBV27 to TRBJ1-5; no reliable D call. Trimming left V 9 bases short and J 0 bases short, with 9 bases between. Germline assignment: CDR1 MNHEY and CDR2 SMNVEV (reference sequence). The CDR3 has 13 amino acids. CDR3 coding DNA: TGTGCCAGTTCTCCGTATAGCAATCAGCCCCAGCATTTT. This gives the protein CASSPYSNQPQHF.

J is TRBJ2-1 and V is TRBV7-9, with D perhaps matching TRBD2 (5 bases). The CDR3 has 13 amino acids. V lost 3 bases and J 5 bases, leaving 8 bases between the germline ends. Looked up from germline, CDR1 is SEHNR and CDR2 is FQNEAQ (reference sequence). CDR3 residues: CASSLEAHNEQFF. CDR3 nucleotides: TGTGCCAGCAGCTTGGAGGCGCACAATGAGCAGTTCTTC. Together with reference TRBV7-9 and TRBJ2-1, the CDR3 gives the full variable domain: DTGVSQNPRHKITKRGQNVTFRCDPISEHNRLYWYRQTLGQGPEFLTYFQNEAQLEKSRLLSDRFSAERPKGSFSTLEIQRTEQGDSAMYLCASSLEAHNEQFFGPGTRLTVL.

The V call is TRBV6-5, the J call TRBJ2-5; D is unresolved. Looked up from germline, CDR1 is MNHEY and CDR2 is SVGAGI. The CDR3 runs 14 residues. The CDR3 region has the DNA TGTGCGTCCTGTAGGGCGGCTCGCTTGGGGACCCAGTACTTC. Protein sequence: CASCRAARLGTQYF.

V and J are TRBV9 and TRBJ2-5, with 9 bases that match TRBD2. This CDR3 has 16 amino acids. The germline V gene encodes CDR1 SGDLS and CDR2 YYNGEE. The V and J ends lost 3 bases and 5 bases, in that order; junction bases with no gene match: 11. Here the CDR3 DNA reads TGTGCCAGCAGCGCTGGCGGGAGGGCCGGCTTGGAGACCCAGTACTTC. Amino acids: CASSAGGRAGLETQYF.

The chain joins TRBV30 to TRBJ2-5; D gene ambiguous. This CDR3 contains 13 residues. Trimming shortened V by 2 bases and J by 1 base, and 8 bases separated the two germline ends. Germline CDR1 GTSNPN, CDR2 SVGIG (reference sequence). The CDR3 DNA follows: TGTGCCTGGAGTTTGACCCTCCAAGAGACCCAGTACTTC. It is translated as CAWSLTLQETQYF.

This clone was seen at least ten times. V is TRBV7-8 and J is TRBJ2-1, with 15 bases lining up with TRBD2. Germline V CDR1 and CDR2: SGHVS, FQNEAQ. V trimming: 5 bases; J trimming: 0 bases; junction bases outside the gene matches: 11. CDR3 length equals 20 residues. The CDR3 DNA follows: TGTGCCAGCAGCCTATCCCCGGGACTAGCGGGAGGAAGCTCCTACAATGAGCAGTTCTTC. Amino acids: CASSLSPGLAGGSSYNEQFF.

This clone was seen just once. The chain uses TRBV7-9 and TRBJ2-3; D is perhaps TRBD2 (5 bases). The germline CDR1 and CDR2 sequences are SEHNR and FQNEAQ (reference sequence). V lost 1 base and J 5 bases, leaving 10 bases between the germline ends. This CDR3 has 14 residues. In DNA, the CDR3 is TGTGCCAGCAGCTTAGGGACCGCGGGAGATACGCAGTATTTT. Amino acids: CASSLGTAGDTQYF.

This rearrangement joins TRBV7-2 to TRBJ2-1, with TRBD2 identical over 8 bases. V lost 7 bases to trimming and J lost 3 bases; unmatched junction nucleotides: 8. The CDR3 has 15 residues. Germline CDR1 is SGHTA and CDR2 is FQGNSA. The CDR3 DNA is TGTGCCAGCACCCCCCGTAGCGGGGTCTACAATGAGCAGTTCTTC. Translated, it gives CASTPRSGVYNEQFF.

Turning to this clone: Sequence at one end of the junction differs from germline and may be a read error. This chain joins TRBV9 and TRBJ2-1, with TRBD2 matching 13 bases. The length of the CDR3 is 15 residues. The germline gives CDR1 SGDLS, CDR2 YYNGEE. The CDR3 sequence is CASSATSGRGNGQFF. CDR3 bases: TGTGCCAGCAGCGCAACTAGCGGGAGGGGAAATGGGCAGTTCTTC.

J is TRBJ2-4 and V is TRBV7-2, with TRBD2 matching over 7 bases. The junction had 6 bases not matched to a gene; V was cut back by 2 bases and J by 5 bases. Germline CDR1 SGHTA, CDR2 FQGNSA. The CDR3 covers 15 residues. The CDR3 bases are TGTGCCAGCAGCTTATTCGCTAGCGGAGAAAACATTCAGTACTTC. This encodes CASSLFASGENIQYF.

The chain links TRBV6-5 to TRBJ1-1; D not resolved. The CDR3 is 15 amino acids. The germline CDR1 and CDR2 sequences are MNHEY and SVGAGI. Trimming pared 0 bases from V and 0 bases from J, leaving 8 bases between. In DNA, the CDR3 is TGTGCCAGCAGTTACTCGGTCTTCATGAACACTGAAGCTTTCTTT. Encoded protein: CASSYSVFMNTEAFF.

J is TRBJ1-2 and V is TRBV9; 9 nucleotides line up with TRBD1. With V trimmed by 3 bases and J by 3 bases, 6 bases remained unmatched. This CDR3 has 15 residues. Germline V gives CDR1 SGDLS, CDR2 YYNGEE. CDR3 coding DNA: TGTGCCAGCAGCGCACGGACAGGGGTTGACTATGGCTACACCTTC. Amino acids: CASSARTGVDYGYTF.

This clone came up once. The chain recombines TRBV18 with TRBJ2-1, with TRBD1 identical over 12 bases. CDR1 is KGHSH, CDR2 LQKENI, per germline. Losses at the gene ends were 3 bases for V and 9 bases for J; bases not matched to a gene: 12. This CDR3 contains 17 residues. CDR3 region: CASSPELGTGGESEQFF. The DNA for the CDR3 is TGTGCCAGCTCACCCGAACTTGGGACAGGGGGCGAGAGTGAGCAGTTCTTC.

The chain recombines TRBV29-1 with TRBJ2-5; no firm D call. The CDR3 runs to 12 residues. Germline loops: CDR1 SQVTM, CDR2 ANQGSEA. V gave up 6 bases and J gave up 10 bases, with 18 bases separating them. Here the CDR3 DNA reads TGCAGCGTCTGCACTGACGGTGAGGTCCAGTACTTC. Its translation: CSVCTDGEVQYF.